A single T cell receptor (beta chain) is shown here with its context. Those enrolled in Seattle joined during active infection and were followed longitudinally afterward. This sample stems from a study of blood T cell repertoires in COVID-19. The table came from immunoSEQ multiplex PCR; TCRdb's copy has only in-frame clones and leaves some out. The top ten hold around 2.6% of the sample, which has around 270,000 clones, 80% to 95% seen once. This CDR3 is built from 18 residues. Per the germline V gene, CDR1 is SGHTA and CDR2 is FQGNSA. The V and J ends lost 6 bases and 7 bases, in that order; junction bases with no gene match: 13.

The gene calls are TRBV7-2 and TRBJ2-1; TRBD2 matches at 15 bases. This sequence originates from a young adult with COVID-19, enrolled during active disease. What was sequenced was peripheral blood. The CDR3 reads CASRRVWTSGRALNEQFF. Here the CDR3 DNA reads TGTGCCAGCAGGCGGGTATGGACTAGCGGGAGGGCCTTAAATGAGCAGTTCTTC. Complete variable domain (other parts from reference TRBV7-2 and TRBJ2-1): GAGVSQSPSNKVTEKGKDVELRCDPISGHTALYWYRQSLGQGLEFLIYFQGNSAPDKSGLPSDRFSAERTGGSVSTLTIQRTQQEDSAVYLCASRRVWTSGRALNEQFFGPGTRLTVL.